Shown below are 8 T cell receptor beta chains from a single sample sequenced in a study of T-cell reconstitution after alpha-beta-depleted transplantation in children. The authors prepared the TCRbeta library with unique molecular identifiers. TCRdb re-called the PCR reads with MiXCR, one entry per CDR3 protein. The table has approximately 520,000 distinct CDR3 sequences, approximately 32% seen once. The source was PBMCs from the stem cell graft donor, collected from the stem cell graft. These receptor sequences come from a human donor who donated a stem cell graft to a child with aplastic anemia.

V and J are TRBV7-3 and TRBJ2-5, with D uncertain. This CDR3 comprises 16 residues. Looked up from germline, CDR1 is SGHTA and CDR2 is FQGTGA. Trimming took 2 bases from V and 1 from J, leaving 14 bases between them. The CDR3 spells CASSLGIFGVQETQYF. CDR3 sequence (DNA): TGTGCCAGCAGCTTAGGAATCTTTGGGGTCCAAGAGACCCAGTACTTC.

This clonotype was recorded a few times. The chain uses TRBV15 and TRBJ2-1, with D unresolved. The ends were cut back, 9 bases at V and 0 bases at J, with 3 bases in the middle. The CDR3 has 11 amino acids. The germline V gene has CDR1 LNHNV and CDR2 YYDKDF (reference sequence). The CDR3 DNA sequence: TGTGCCACTTCCTCCTACAATGAGCAGTTCTTC. Protein sequence: CATSSYNEQFF.

J is TRBJ2-1 and V is TRBV28; D not resolved. Germline V gene data show CDR1 as MDHEN and CDR2 as SYDVKM. Trimming cost V 2 bases and J 9 bases, with 17 bases left between them. This CDR3 is 15 amino acids long. The CDR3 loop reads CASSLRAVLSGEQFF. The CDR3 DNA is TGTGCCAGCAGTTTACGGGCTGTACTATCCGGTGAGCAGTTCTTC.

This clonotype turned up a few times. The rearrangement uses TRBV10-3 and TRBJ1-1; D gene unclear. This CDR3 region has 14 residues. Germline V lookup: CDR1 ENHRY, CDR2 SYGVKD. V lost 4 bases and J lost 6, with 15 bases in between. CDR3 DNA: TGTGCCATCAGTGTTGACACCTCGGTGCCTGAAGCTTTCTTT. Encoded protein: CAISVDTSVPEAFF.

The chain uses TRBV28 and TRBJ2-5; 13 bases fit TRBD2. The trim removed 5 bases at V and 5 bases at J, leaving 11 bases unmatched. Germline CDR1 reads MDHEN; CDR2 reads SYDVKM. The CDR3 is 17 amino acids. CDR3 bases: TGTGCCAGCAGTCCCGAGACTAGCGGGAGGAAACGGGAGACCCAGTACTTC. This translates into CASSPETSGRKRETQYF.

This clonotype was counted only a few times. This chain joins TRBV7-2 and TRBJ1-1; D gene uncertain. This CDR3 contains 13 residues. V was trimmed by 2 bases and J by 3 bases, leaving 7 bases between them. Germline V gene lookup returns CDR1 SGHTA and CDR2 FQGNSA. DNA for the CDR3: TGTGCCAGCAGCTTAAGGTGGGACACTGAAGCTTTCTTT. This translates into CASSLRWDTEAFF.

The J gene is TRBJ2-3, the V gene TRBV7-9; 7 nucleotides agree with TRBD1. Trimming cost V 5 bases and J 0 bases; bases outside gene matches: 8. Germline CDR1 reads SEHNR; CDR2 reads FQNEAQ (reference sequence). The length of the CDR3 is 16 residues. In DNA, the CDR3 is TGTGCCAGCAGCAGGGGGACAGAGCTTAGCACAGATACGCAGTATTTT. As protein: CASSRGTELSTDTQYF.

This clonotype has more than one count but fewer than ten. The chain employs TRBV5-4 and TRBJ2-7; no clear D gene. Germline CDR1 and CDR2: SGHNT and YYREEE (reference sequence). The CDR3 extends over 14 amino acids. Between the trimmed V and J ends, which lost 1 base and 2 bases, there was a span of 10 bases. The CDR3 loop is CASSLTGTTYEQYF. CDR3 in DNA: TGTGCCAGCAGCTTGACCGGTACAACCTACGAGCAGTACTTC.